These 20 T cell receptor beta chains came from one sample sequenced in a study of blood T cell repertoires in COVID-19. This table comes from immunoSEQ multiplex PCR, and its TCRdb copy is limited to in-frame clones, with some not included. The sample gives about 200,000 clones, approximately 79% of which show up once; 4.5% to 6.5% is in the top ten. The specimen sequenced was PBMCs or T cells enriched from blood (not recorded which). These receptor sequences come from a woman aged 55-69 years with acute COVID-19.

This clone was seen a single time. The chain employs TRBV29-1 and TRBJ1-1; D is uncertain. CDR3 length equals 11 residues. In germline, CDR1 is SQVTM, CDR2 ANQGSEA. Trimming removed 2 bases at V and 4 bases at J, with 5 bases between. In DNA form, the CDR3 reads TGCAGCGTTGAAAAGCGCACTGAAGCTTTCTTT. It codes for CSVEKRTEAFF.

The CDR3: CASSIDQINEAFF. The CDR3 DNA reads as TGTGCCAGTAGTATAGATCAGATCAATGAAGCTTTCTTT. This chain connects TRBV19 to TRBJ1-1; D remains unclear. Germline V lookup: CDR1 LNHDA, CDR2 SQIVND (reference sequence). V was trimmed by 0 bases and J by 7 bases, leaving 9 bases between them. This CDR3 spans 13 amino acids.

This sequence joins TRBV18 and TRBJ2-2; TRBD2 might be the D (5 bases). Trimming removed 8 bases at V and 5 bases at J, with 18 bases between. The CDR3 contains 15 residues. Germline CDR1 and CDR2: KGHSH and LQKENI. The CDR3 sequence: CASPPGGGGTGELFF. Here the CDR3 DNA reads TGTGCCAGCCCCCCAGGAGGTGGAGGAACCGGGGAGCTGTTTTTT.

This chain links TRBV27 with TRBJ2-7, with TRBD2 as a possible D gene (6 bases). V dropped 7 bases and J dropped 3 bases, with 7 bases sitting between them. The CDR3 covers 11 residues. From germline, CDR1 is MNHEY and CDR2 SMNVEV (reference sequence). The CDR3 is CASMGLYEQYF. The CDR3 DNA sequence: TGTGCCAGCATGGGACTCTACGAGCAGTACTTC.

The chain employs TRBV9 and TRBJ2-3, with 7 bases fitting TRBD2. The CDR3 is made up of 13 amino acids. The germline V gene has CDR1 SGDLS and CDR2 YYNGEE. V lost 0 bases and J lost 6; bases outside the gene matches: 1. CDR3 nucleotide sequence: TGTGCCAGCAGCGTAGGGGAGGGGGATACGCAGTATTTT. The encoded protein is CASSVGEGDTQYF.

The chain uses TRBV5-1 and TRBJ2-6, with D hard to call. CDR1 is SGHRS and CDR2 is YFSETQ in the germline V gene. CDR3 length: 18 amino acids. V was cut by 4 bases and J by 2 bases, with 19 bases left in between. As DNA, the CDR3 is TGCGCCAGCAGCACCAGACGGAGAGAACCGCCTGGGGCCAACGTCCTGACTTTC. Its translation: CASSTRRREPPGANVLTF.

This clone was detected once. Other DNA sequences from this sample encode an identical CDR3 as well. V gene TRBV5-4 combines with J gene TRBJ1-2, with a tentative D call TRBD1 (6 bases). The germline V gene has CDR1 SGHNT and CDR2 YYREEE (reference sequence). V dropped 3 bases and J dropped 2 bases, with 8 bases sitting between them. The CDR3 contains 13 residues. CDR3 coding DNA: TGTGCCAGCAGCTCCACAGGGAACTATGGCTACACCTTC. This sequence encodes CASSSTGNYGYTF.

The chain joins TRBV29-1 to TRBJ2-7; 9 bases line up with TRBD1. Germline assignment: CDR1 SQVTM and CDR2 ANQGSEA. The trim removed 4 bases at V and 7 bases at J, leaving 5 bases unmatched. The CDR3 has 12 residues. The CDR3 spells CSVGTGAGEQYV. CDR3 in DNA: TGCAGCGTTGGGACAGGGGCGGGAGAGCAGTACGTC.

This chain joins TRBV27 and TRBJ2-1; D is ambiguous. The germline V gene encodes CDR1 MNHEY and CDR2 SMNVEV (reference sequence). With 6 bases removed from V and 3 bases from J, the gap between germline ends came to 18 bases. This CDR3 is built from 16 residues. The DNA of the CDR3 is TGTGCCAGCAGGTCCCTCGTGAGGTCCAGCTACAATGAGCAGTTCTTC. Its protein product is CASRSLVRSSYNEQFF.

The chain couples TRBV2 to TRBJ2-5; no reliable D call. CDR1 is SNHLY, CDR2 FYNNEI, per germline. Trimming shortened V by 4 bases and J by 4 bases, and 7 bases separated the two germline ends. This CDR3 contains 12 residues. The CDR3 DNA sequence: TGTGCCAGCAGTGTCGAGCGAGAGACCCAGTACTTC. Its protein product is CASSVERETQYF.

As DNA, the CDR3 is TGTGCCAGCAGCCCGAACGGTATCTCCACGCAGTATTTT. Encoded protein: CASSPNGISTQYF. This rearrangement joins TRBV11-2 to TRBJ2-3, with no clear D. This CDR3 contains 13 residues. Germline CDR1 and CDR2: SGHAT and FQNNGV. V lost 5 bases, J lost 9 bases, and 15 bases lay in between.

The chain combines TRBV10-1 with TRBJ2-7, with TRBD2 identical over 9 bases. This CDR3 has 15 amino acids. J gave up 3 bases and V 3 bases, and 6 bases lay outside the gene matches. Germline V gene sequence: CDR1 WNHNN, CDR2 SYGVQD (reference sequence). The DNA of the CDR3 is TGCGCCAGCAGTGAAGGACTAGCGAGTTTCTACGAGCAGTACTTC. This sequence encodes CASSEGLASFYEQYF.

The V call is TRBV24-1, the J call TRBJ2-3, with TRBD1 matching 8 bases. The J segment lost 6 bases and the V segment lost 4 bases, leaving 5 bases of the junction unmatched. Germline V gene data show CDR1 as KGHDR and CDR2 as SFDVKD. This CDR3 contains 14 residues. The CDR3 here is CATSESQGADTQYF. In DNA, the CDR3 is TGTGCCACCAGTGAGTCCCAGGGGGCTGATACGCAGTATTTT.

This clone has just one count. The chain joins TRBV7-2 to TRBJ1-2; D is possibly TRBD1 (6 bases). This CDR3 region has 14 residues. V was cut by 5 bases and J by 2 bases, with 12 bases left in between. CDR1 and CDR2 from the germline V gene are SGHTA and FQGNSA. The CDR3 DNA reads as TGTGCCAGCAGCCCGCGACAGGCGAACTATGGCTACACCTTC. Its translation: CASSPRQANYGYTF. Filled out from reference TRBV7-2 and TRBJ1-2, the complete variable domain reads GAGVSQSPSNKVTEKGKDVELRCDPISGHTALYWYRQSLGQGLEFLIYFQGNSAPDKSGLPSDRFSAERTGGSVSTLTIQRTQQEDSAVYLCASSPRQANYGYTFGSGTRLTVV.

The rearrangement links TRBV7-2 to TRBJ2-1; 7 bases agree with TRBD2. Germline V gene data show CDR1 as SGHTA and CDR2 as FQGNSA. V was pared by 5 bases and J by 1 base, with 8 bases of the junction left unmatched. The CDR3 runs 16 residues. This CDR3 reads CASSRSGRGSYNEQFF. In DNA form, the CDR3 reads TGTGCCAGCAGCAGGTCGGGGAGGGGTTCCTACAATGAGCAGTTCTTC.

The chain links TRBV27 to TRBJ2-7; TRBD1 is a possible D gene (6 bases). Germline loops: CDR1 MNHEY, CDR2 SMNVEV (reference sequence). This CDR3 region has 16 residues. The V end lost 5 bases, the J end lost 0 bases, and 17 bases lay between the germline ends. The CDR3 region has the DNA TGTGCCAGCAGTCCACTAACAGGGATGGACTCCTACGAGCAGTACGTC. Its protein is CASSPLTGMDSYEQYV.

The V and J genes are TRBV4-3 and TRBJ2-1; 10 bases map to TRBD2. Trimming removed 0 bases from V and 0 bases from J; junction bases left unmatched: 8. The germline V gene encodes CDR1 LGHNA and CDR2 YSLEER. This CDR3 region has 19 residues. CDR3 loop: CASSQDWASGGGSYNEQFF. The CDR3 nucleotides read TGCGCCAGCAGCCAAGATTGGGCTAGCGGGGGAGGCTCCTACAATGAGCAGTTCTTC.

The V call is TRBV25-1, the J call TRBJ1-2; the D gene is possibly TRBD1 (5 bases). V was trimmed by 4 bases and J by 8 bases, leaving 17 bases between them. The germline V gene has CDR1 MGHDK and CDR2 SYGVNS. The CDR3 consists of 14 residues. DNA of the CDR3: TGTGCCAGCAGTGTTGGAGGGGCGATCAGGGGCTACACCTTC. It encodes CASSVGGAIRGYTF.

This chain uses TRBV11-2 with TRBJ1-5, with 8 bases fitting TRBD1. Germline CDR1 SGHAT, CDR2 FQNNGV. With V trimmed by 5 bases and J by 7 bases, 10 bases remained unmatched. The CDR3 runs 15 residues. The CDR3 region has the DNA TGTGCCAGCAGCGCTCAACAGGGGGGGAGACAGCCCCAGCATTTT. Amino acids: CASSAQQGGRQPQHF.

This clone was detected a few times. Here the CDR3 DNA reads TGTGCCAGCAGCCTGGAGGGGGGGAAGCAGTACGTC. Amino acids: CASSLEGGKQYV. This sequence joins TRBV12-3 or TRBV12-4 and TRBJ2-7; D might be TRBD2 (7 bases). This CDR3 is 12 amino acids long. Trimming left V 6 bases short and J 8 bases short, with 14 bases between.